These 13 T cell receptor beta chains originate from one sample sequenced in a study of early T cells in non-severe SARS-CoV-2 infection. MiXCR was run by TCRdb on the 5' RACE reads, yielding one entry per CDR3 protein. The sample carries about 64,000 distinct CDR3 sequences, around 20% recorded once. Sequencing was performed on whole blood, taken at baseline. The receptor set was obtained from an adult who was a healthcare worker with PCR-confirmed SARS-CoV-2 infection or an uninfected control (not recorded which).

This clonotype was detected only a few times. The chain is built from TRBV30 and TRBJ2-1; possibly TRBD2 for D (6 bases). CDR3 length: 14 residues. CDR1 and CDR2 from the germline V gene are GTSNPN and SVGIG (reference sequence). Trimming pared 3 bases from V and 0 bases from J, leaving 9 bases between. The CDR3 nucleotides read TGTGCCTGGAGGGCGGGGAGCTCCTACAATGAGCAGTTCTTC. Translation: CAWRAGSSYNEQFF.

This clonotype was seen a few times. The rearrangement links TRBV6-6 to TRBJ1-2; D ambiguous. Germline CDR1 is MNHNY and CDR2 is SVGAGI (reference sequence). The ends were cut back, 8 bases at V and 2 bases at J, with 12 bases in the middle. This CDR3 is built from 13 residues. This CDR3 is CASRISVNYGYTF. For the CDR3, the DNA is TGTGCCAGCCGTATTTCAGTGAACTATGGCTACACCTTC.

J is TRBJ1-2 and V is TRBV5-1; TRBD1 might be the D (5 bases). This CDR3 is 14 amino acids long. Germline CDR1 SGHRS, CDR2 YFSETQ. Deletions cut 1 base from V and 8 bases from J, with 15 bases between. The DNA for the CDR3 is TGCGCCAGCAGCTTGTCGGCAGGGTCACAAGGCTACACCTTC. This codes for CASSLSAGSQGYTF. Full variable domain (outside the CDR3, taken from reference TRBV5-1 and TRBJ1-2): KAGVTQTPRYLIKTRGQQVTLSCSPISGHRSVSWYQQTPGQGLQFLFEYFSETQRNKGNFPGRFSGRQFSNSRSEMNVSTLELGDSALYLCASSLSAGSQGYTFGSGTRLTVV.

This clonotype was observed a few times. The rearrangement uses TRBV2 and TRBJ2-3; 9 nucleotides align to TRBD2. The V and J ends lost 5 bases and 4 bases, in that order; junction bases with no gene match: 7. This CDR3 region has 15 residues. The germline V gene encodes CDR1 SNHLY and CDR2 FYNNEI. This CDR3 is CASSFSGGGADTQYF. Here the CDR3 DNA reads TGTGCCAGCAGTTTTAGCGGGGGCGGCGCAGATACGCAGTATTTT.

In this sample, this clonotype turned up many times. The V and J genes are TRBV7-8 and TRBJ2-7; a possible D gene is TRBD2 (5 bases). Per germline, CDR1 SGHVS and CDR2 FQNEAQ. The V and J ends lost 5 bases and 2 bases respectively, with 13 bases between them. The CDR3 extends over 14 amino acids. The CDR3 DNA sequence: TGTGCCAGCAGCGAGGGTAGTTTCGCCTACGAGCAGTACTTC. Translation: CASSEGSFAYEQYF.

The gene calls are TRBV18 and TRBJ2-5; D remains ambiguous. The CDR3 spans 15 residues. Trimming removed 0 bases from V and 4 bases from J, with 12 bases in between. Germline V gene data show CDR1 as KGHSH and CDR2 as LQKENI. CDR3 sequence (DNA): TGTGCCAGCTCACCACCAAGTAGTGGTGGAGAGACCCAGTACTTC. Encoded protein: CASSPPSSGGETQYF.

This CDR3 reads CASSVSGAGTEAFF. The DNA for the CDR3 is TGTGCCAGCAGCGTATCAGGGGCGGGCACTGAAGCTTTCTTT. The chain employs TRBV9 and TRBJ1-1; D possibly corresponds to TRBD1 (6 bases). Trimming stripped 1 base from V and 4 bases from J, with 11 bases between. This CDR3 contains 14 residues. Germline CDR1 is SGDLS and CDR2 is YYNGEE.

The CDR3 is CASSFRGRETQYF. The CDR3 nucleotides are TGTGCCAGCAGCTTTCGTGGCCGAGAGACCCAGTACTTC. The chain employs TRBV7-2 and TRBJ2-5; D is unclear. CDR3 length equals 13 residues. Germline V gene data show CDR1 as SGHTA and CDR2 as FQGNSA. V was shortened by 3 bases and J by 4 bases, with 9 bases between the two germline ends.

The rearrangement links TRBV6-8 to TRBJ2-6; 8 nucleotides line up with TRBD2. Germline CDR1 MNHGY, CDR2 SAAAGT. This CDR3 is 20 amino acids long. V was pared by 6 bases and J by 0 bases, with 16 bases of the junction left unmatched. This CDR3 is CASSHPERGTSSSGANVLTF. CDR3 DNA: TGTGCCAGCAGCCATCCCGAGCGGGGGACATCGAGCTCTGGGGCCAACGTCCTGACTTTC.

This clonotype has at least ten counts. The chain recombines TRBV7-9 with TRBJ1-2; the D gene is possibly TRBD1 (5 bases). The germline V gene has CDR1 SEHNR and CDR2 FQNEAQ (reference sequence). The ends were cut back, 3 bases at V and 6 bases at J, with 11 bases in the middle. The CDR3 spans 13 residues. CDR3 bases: TGTGCCAGCAGCTTTTTTCAGGGAGATGGCTACACCTTC. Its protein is CASSFFQGDGYTF.

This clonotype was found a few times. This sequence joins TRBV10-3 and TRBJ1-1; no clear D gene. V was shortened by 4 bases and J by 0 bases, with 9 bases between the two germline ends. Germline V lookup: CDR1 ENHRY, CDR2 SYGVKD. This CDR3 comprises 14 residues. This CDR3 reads CAISGAAMNTEAFF. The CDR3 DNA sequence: TGTGCCATCAGTGGCGCAGCAATGAACACTGAAGCTTTCTTT.

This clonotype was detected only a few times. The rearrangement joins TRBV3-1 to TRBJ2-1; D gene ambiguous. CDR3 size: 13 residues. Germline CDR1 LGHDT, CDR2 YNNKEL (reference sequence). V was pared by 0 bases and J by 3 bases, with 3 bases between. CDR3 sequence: CASSQDNYNEQFF. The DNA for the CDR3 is TGTGCCAGCAGCCAAGACAACTACAATGAGCAGTTCTTC.

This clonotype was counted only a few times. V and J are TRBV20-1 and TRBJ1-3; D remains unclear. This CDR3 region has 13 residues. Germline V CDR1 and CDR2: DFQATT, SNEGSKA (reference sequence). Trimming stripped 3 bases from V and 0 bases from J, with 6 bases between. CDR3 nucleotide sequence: TGCAGTGCTAGCCCGAGCTCTGGAAACACCATATATTTT. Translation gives CSASPSSGNTIYF.